Listed below are T cell receptor beta chains from one sample, sequenced in a study of metastatic and nonmetastatic thyroid tumors. TCRdb ran MiXCR on the PCR reads. The sample shows some 31,000 clones, around a sixth of them seen only once. The sample consisted of blood. These receptors were obtained from a female donor with papillary thyroid cancer or a benign thyroid nodule (not recorded which). Some clones in this sample may be carry-over from other donors' samples. The CDR3 runs from the conserved cysteine through the conserved F or W. A D gene is named only where the DNA matches it firmly. Clone size is not always given. Where it is, it says once, few, many or a class for expanded clones.

CDR3: CASSEVGTGDQPQHF
DNA: TGTGCCAGCAGTGAAGTAGGGACAGGGGATCAGCCCCAGCATTTT
J: TRBJ1-5
D: TRBD1
V: TRBV6-1
length: 15
size: few

CDR3: CASSVSDSYEQYF
DNA: TGTGCCAGCAGCGTATCAGACTCCTACGAGCAGTACTTC
J: TRBJ2-7
D: .
V: TRBV9
length: 13
size: many

CDR3: CASSQGQGSYGYTF
DNA: TGCGCCAGCAGCCAAGGTCAGGGAAGCTATGGCTACACCTTC
J: TRBJ1-2
D: .
V: TRBV4-3
length: 14
size: many

CDR3: CASRNNLDYEQYF
DNA: TGTGCCAGCAGAAATAACCTTGACTACGAGCAGTACTTC
J: TRBJ2-7
D: .
V: TRBV28
length: 13
size: few

CDR3: CASSFRDRGHTEAFF
DNA: TGTGCCAGCAGCTTTCGTGACAGGGGGCACACTGAAGCTTTCTTT
J: TRBJ1-1
D: TRBD1
V: TRBV3-1
length: 15
size: many

CDR3: CASSSGRGELFF
DNA: TGTGCCAGCAGCAGCGGGAGAGGGGAGCTGTTCTTT
J: TRBJ2-2
D: TRBD2
V: TRBV6-4
length: 12
size: many

CDR3: CALGLAGAKNIQYF
DNA: TGTGCCTTGGGACTAGCGGGAGCCAAAAACATTCAGTACTTC
J: TRBJ2-4
D: TRBD2
V: TRBV24-1
length: 14
size: many

CDR3: CASSPQGPGVGNIQYF
DNA: TGTGCCAGCAGCCCTCAAGGGCCCGGGGTCGGAAACATTCAGTACTTC
J: TRBJ2-4
D: .
V: TRBV7-9
length: 16
size: many

CDR3: CATSRKQGTGNTIYF
DNA: TGTGCCACCAGCAGGAAACAGGGGACTGGAAACACCATATATTTT
J: TRBJ1-3
D: TRBD1
V: TRBV15
length: 15
size: many

CDR3: CASSAGTGSTDTQYF
DNA: TGTGCCAGCAGCGCCGGGACAGGGAGCACAGATACGCAGTATTTT
J: TRBJ2-3
D: TRBD1
V: TRBV9
length: 15
size: many

CDR3: CASSYLHRLAETQETQYF
DNA: TGTGCCAGCAGTTATCTCCATCGGCTAGCGGAAACCCAAGAGACCCAGTACTTC
J: TRBJ2-5
D: TRBD2
V: TRBV6-2/TRBV6-3
length: 18
size: .

CDR3: CATSDRGLDTYEQYF
DNA: TGTGCCACCAGTGACCGGGGGCTAGATACCTACGAGCAGTACTTC
J: TRBJ2-7
D: .
V: TRBV24-1
length: 15
size: many

CDR3: CASSEETTNYGYTF
DNA: TGTGCCAGCAGTGAAGAGACAACTAACTATGGCTACACCTTC
J: TRBJ1-2
D: .
V: TRBV6-1
length: 14
size: .

CDR3: CASSRQGAYEQYF
DNA: TGCGCCAGCAGCAGACAGGGGGCCTACGAGCAGTACTTC
J: TRBJ2-7
D: TRBD1
V: TRBV5-1
length: 13
size: .

CDR3: CASSYRRPGALGSTDTQYF
DNA: TGTGCCAGCAGCTACCGTCGGCCAGGGGCATTAGGGAGCACAGATACGCAGTATTTT
J: TRBJ2-3
D: .
V: TRBV21-1
length: 19
size: .

CDR3: CASSVEEGAIAFF
DNA: TGTGCCAGCAGCGTAGAGGAGGGGGCAATTGCTTTCTTT
J: TRBJ1-1
D: TRBD1
V: TRBV9
length: 13
size: many

CDR3: CASSFPGSGGRRGYTF
DNA: TGTGCCAGCAGCTTCCCCGGGAGTGGAGGGCGCCGAGGCTACACCTTC
J: TRBJ1-2
D: .
V: TRBV11-3
length: 16
size: once

CDR3: CASSITSGRAVVEQYF
DNA: TGTGCCAGTAGTATTACCAGCGGGAGGGCCGTTGTCGAGCAGTACTTC
J: TRBJ2-7
D: TRBD2
V: TRBV19
length: 16
size: many

CDR3: CASSELAGGSETQYF
DNA: TGTGCCAGCAGTGAACTAGCGGGAGGTAGTGAGACCCAGTACTTC
J: TRBJ2-5
D: TRBD2
V: TRBV6-1
length: 15
size: medium-sized

CDR3: CASSFPSTGGRMNTGELFF
DNA: TGTGCCAGCAGCTTCCCTTCTACAGGGGGACGAATGAACACCGGGGAGCTGTTTTTT
J: TRBJ2-2
D: TRBD1
V: TRBV7-9
length: 19
size: many

CDR3: CASSQEGQGANSPLHF
DNA: TGCGCCAGCAGCCAAGAGGGGCAGGGGGCTAATTCACCCCTCCACTTT
J: TRBJ1-6
D: TRBD1
V: TRBV4-1
length: 16
size: many

CDR3: CASSSQYNEQFF
DNA: TGCGCCAGCAGCTCCCAATACAATGAGCAGTTCTTC
J: TRBJ2-1
D: .
V: TRBV5-1
length: 12
size: .

CDR3: CASSLRGVGVSYNEQFF
DNA: TGTGCCAGCAGCTTACGTGGTGTGGGGGTGTCCTACAATGAGCAGTTCTTC
J: TRBJ2-1
D: .
V: TRBV7-8
length: 17
size: .

CDR3: CASGQGISYNEQFF
DNA: TGTGCCAGCGGCCAGGGTATCTCCTACAATGAGCAGTTCTTC
J: TRBJ2-1
D: .
V: TRBV3-1
length: 14
size: .

CDR3: CASDRGSEQYF
DNA: TGTGCCAGCGACAGGGGGAGCGAGCAGTACTTC
J: TRBJ2-7
D: TRBD1
V: TRBV6-1
length: 11
size: many

CDR3: CASSINRENTEAFF
DNA: TGTGCCAGCAGCATTAACAGGGAGAACACTGAAGCTTTCTTT
J: TRBJ1-1
D: .
V: TRBV7-8
length: 14
size: many

CDR3: CASSLTGAGHEQFF
DNA: TGTGCCAGCAGCCTAACAGGGGCCGGGCATGAGCAGTTCTTC
J: TRBJ2-1
D: TRBD1
V: TRBV11-2
length: 14
size: many

CDR3: CASSLSALAEDTSTDTQYF
DNA: TGTGCCAGCAGTTTATCGGCCCTAGCGGAAGATACTAGCACAGATACGCAGTATTTT
J: TRBJ2-3
D: TRBD2
V: TRBV28
length: 19
size: .

CDR3: CASSLVGGGRTADTQYF
DNA: TGTGCCAGCAGCTTAGTGGGCGGAGGGAGGACGGCAGATACGCAGTATTTT
J: TRBJ2-3
D: .
V: TRBV7-8
length: 17
size: many

CDR3: CASTTHRGENTEAFF
DNA: TGTGCCAGCACCACTCATAGGGGCGAGAACACTGAAGCTTTCTTT
J: TRBJ1-1
D: .
V: TRBV6-1
length: 15
size: many

CDR3: CSARAGLYGYTF
DNA: TGCAGTGCTAGAGCGGGCCTCTATGGCTACACCTTC
J: TRBJ1-2
D: .
V: TRBV20-1
length: 12
size: many

CDR3: CASSQRSGGIRGEQYF
DNA: TGTGCCAGCAGCCAACGAAGTGGCGGGATCCGTGGAGAGCAGTACTTC
J: TRBJ2-7
D: .
V: TRBV3-1
length: 16
size: .

CDR3: CASSQEGGTSGRDLFF
DNA: TGCGCCAGCAGCCAAGAAGGTGGGACTAGCGGGAGGGACCTGTTCTTC
J: TRBJ2-1
D: TRBD2
V: TRBV4-3
length: 16
size: many

CDR3: CASSRMPLTSGNTIYF
DNA: TGTGCCAGCAGCCGGATGCCCCTTACCTCTGGAAACACCATATATTTT
J: TRBJ1-3
D: .
V: TRBV28
length: 16
size: many

CDR3: CASSLLVQSTDTQYF
DNA: TGTGCCAGCAGCTTATTAGTACAGAGCACAGATACTCAGTATTTT
J: TRBJ2-3
D: .
V: TRBV11-2
length: 15
size: .

CDR3: CSVAVGAGYSEQFF
DNA: TGCAGCGTTGCTGTAGGGGCAGGTTATAGTGAGCAGTTCTTC
J: TRBJ2-1
D: .
V: TRBV29-1
length: 14
size: many

CDR3: CSARDLQGTNYGYTF
DNA: TGCAGTGCTAGAGATTTACAGGGCACTAACTATGGCTACACCTTC
J: TRBJ1-2
D: .
V: TRBV20-1
length: 15
size: medium-sized

CDR3: CASSEAQLGSNEQFF
DNA: TGTGCCAGCAGTGAGGCCCAGCTGGGGTCCAATGAGCAGTTCTTC
J: TRBJ2-1
D: .
V: TRBV2
length: 15
size: many

CDR3: CASSPEGMTGDTGELFF
DNA: TGTGCCAGTAGTCCCGAGGGGATGACAGGGGACACCGGGGAGCTGTTTTTT
J: TRBJ2-2
D: TRBD1
V: TRBV19
length: 17
size: many

CDR3: CAWAGTGVLNTEAFF
DNA: TGTGCCTGGGCCGGGACGGGAGTTCTGAACACTGAAGCTTTCTTT
J: TRBJ1-1
D: .
V: TRBV30
length: 15
size: many

CDR3: CASSWGFRDTQYF
DNA: TGTGCCAGCAGCTGGGGATTTAGGGATACGCAGTATTTT
J: TRBJ2-3
D: .
V: TRBV14
length: 13
size: many

CDR3: CASSLAGEQYF
DNA: TGTGCCAGCAGTTTAGCGGGGGAGCAGTACTTC
J: TRBJ2-7
D: .
V: TRBV12-3/TRBV12-4
length: 11
size: .

CDR3: CASTELMGGGVLIEQFF
DNA: TGTGCCAGCACGGAACTTATGGGCGGGGGCGTCTTAATTGAGCAGTTCTTC
J: TRBJ2-1
D: .
V: TRBV6-2/TRBV6-3
length: 17
size: many

CDR3: CASSEGLAIPYEQYF
DNA: TGTGCCAGCAGTGAGGGACTAGCGATCCCCTACGAGCAGTACTTC
J: TRBJ2-7
D: TRBD2
V: TRBV12-3/TRBV12-4
length: 15
size: few

CDR3: CASSLGLRSWELFF
DNA: TGTGCCAGCAGCTTAGGACTGCGGTCCTGGGAGCTGTTTTTT
J: TRBJ2-2
D: .
V: TRBV7-6
length: 14
size: .

CDR3: CASSFIGYEQYF
DNA: TGTGCCAGCAGCTTCATCGGGTACGAGCAGTACTTC
J: TRBJ2-7
D: .
V: TRBV7-6
length: 12
size: medium-sized

CDR3: CASSLGHSGANEKLFF
DNA: TGCGCCAGCAGCCTGGGTCATTCCGGGGCTAATGAAAAACTGTTTTTT
J: TRBJ1-4
D: .
V: TRBV5-1
length: 16
size: many

CDR3: CASNLGDANTEAFF
DNA: TGTGCCAGCAACCTAGGAGACGCAAACACTGAAGCTTTCTTT
J: TRBJ1-1
D: .
V: TRBV6-1
length: 14
size: medium-sized

CDR3: CASSLDRASSGNTIYF
DNA: TGCGCCAGCAGCTTGGACAGGGCTAGCTCTGGAAACACCATATATTTT
J: TRBJ1-3
D: .
V: TRBV5-1
length: 16
size: many